Shown below are 14 T cell receptor beta chains from a single sample sequenced in a study of T cells in Graves' hyperthyroidism and ophthalmopathy (dated by TCRdb to the late 2010s). The library was built by means of multiplex PCR. Sequencing took place on an Illumina HiSeq 2000. The TCR beta CDR3 regions were amplified from RNA transcripts. A first-round RT-PCR of the TCR CDR3 used the HTBI primer set with the Qiagen OneStep RT-PCR kit. TCRdb handled the public reads itself, with Q25 trimming in fastp and clone calling in MiXCR, and kept productive beta chains. Rows with one shared CDR3 protein collapse into an entry with the most common genes and DNA. This sample is represented by some 440,000 distinct CDR3 sequences; around a sixth of them were singletons. The biggest ten clones account for roughly 13% of the sample. Sequencing was done on a sample of blood. Source of these receptors: a woman aged 18 to 35 with Graves' hyperthyroidism.

This clonotype was observed at least ten times. The CDR3 region is CASSSGTPSEAFF. The CDR3, as DNA: TGTGCCAGCAGCTCCGGGACCCCAAGTGAAGCTTTCTTT. The V call is TRBV11-2, the J call TRBJ1-1; maybe TRBD1 (5 bases). V lost 4 bases and J 7 bases, leaving 13 bases between the germline ends. This CDR3 spans 13 amino acids. Germline CDR1 SGHAT, CDR2 FQNNGV.

This clonotype was detected many times. The CDR3: CASSYSALWVNEQYF. CDR3 DNA sequence: TGTGCCAGCAGTTACTCGGCTCTCTGGGTCAACGAGCAGTACTTC. The V gene is TRBV6-2 or TRBV6-3, the J gene TRBJ2-7; D unresolved. Germline V gene sequence: CDR1 MNHEY, CDR2 SVGEGT. Trimming took off 0 bases at V and 5 bases at J, with 14 bases between the two ends. The CDR3 totals 15 residues.

The table lists this clonotype with a few counts. This chain connects TRBV6-1 to TRBJ2-7; D not certain. The germline CDR1 and CDR2 sequences are MNHNS and SASEGT. CDR3 size: 15 residues. V lost 7 bases to trimming and J lost 4 bases, with 20 bases between them. CDR3 bases: TGTGCCAGCACCAAAGGGATCTCGAGCCTTTACGAGCAGTACTTC. This gives the protein CASTKGISSLYEQYF.

This clonotype was observed a few times. This chain uses TRBV5-8 with TRBJ2-1; 7 nucleotides line up with TRBD2. The trim removed 9 bases at V and 5 bases at J, leaving 14 bases unmatched. The CDR3 runs 15 residues. The germline gives CDR1 SGHTS, CDR2 YDEGEE. In DNA, the CDR3 is TGTGCCACCAAGCTTTCCTACGGGGGGAACAATGAGCAGTTCTTC. It codes for CATKLSYGGNNEQFF.

Many counts were recorded for this clonotype. The V gene is TRBV11-2, the J gene TRBJ2-3; 7 bases agree with TRBD1. Germline-derived CDR1 and CDR2 are SGHAT and FQNNGV. CDR3 size: 13 residues. With V trimmed by 6 bases and J by 4 bases, 4 bases remained unmatched. The CDR3 spells CASRRQGPDTQYF. CDR3 nucleotides: TGTGCCAGCAGAAGACAGGGTCCAGATACGCAGTATTTT.

This clonotype was recorded many times. This chain links TRBV28 with TRBJ2-3, with 7 nucleotides matching TRBD1. V lost 5 bases and J lost 5; bases outside the gene matches: 7. The CDR3 has 14 residues. CDR1 and CDR2 (germline): MDHEN, SYDVKM. This CDR3 reads CASSGTQGRDTQYF. CDR3 nucleotide sequence: TGTGCCAGCAGTGGAACACAGGGGAGAGATACGCAGTATTTT.

The sample holds one count of this clonotype. The chain employs TRBV10-3 and TRBJ1-5; D not resolved. V lost 3 bases and J lost 6, with 12 bases in between. The CDR3 is made up of 14 amino acids. Germline-derived CDR1 and CDR2 are ENHRY and SYGVKD. The CDR3: CAISEASVSQPQHF. CDR3 DNA: TGTGCCATCAGTGAAGCCTCGGTCAGTCAGCCCCAGCATTTT.

The sample holds many counts of this clonotype. The J gene is TRBJ2-7, the V gene TRBV15; D is unclear. Per the germline V gene, CDR1 is LNHNV and CDR2 is YYDKDF (reference sequence). The V end lost 2 bases, the J end lost 6 bases, and 8 bases lay between the germline ends. The CDR3 runs to 12 residues. Here the CDR3 reads CATSRQLSEQYF. CDR3 in DNA: TGTGCCACCAGCAGACAACTCAGCGAGCAGTACTTC.

This clonotype has ten or more counts. The V and J genes are TRBV27 and TRBJ2-7, with D maybe TRBD2 (7 bases). From germline, CDR1 is MNHEY and CDR2 SMNVEV (reference sequence). V lost 8 bases and J 2 bases, leaving 13 bases between the germline ends. This CDR3 region has 13 residues. Here the CDR3 reads CASGGAAAYEQYF. CDR3 in DNA: TGTGCCAGCGGGGGGGCTGCCGCCTACGAGCAGTACTTC.

This clonotype was seen a few times. The rearrangement uses TRBV20-1 and TRBJ1-2; 8 nucleotides align to TRBD1. CDR3 length equals 14 residues. From germline, CDR1 is DFQATT and CDR2 SNEGSKA (reference sequence). The junction had 9 bases not matched to a gene; V was cut back by 5 bases and J by 4 bases. The CDR3 sequence is CSAFLNRGSYGYTF. The CDR3 DNA sequence: TGCAGTGCTTTCCTTAACAGGGGGAGCTATGGCTACACCTTC.

In its sample, this clonotype was seen a few times. This rearrangement joins TRBV27 to TRBJ1-3, with D possibly being TRBD1 (5 bases). The germline V and J ends were trimmed by 4 bases and 2 bases, with 12 bases remaining between them. Germline V gene data show CDR1 as MNHEY and CDR2 as SMNVEV (reference sequence). This CDR3 comprises 15 residues. The CDR3 reads CASSSLLGAGNTIYF. The CDR3 nucleotides are TGTGCCAGCAGTTCCTTGTTGGGGGCTGGAAACACCATATATTTT.

A few counts support this clonotype. V gene TRBV9 combines with J gene TRBJ1-2; no clear D. V was trimmed by 1 base and J by 4 bases, leaving 11 bases between them. Germline CDR1 SGDLS, CDR2 YYNGEE. This CDR3 has 14 amino acids. The CDR3 here is CASSVSPVSYGYTF. CDR3 coding DNA: TGTGCCAGCAGCGTAAGCCCAGTCAGCTATGGCTACACCTTC.

The sample holds many counts of this clonotype. V is TRBV28 and J is TRBJ1-1; 10 positions match TRBD1. V was pared by 5 bases and J by 1 base, with 7 bases of the junction left unmatched. The CDR3 is made up of 16 amino acids. Germline CDR1 reads MDHEN; CDR2 reads SYDVKM. The DNA of the CDR3 is TGTGCCAGCAGTCCTGGGACAGGGGCTTGGAACACTGAAGCTTTCTTT. Translating gives CASSPGTGAWNTEAFF.

The gene calls are TRBV4-2 and TRBJ2-2; weak D call: TRBD1 (5 bases). Germline lookup yields CDR1 LGHNA and CDR2 YNFKEQ. The CDR3 sequence is 14 residues long. V lost 0 bases, J lost 3 bases, and 5 bases lay in between. DNA of the CDR3: TGTGCCAGCAGCCAAGAACAGGACACCGGGGAGCTGTTTTTT. Translating gives CASSQEQDTGELFF.